This T cell receptor (beta chain) emerged from a study of blood T cell repertoires in COVID-19. For the study at large: There were acute and convalescent COVID-19 samples, and they came from the United States, Italy and Spain. PBMCs, B-cell-depleted T cells, or T cells provided the cDNA or gDNA that made up the material.

V lost 2 bases to trimming and J lost 7 bases; unmatched junction nucleotides: 6. Germline CDR1 reads SGHTA; CDR2 reads FQGNSA. The CDR3 is 15 residues long. Methods used by the authors: From reference gene primer amplification, estimates of nucleated cell counts were derived. Repertoires were generated with immunoSEQ multiplex PCR, while TCRdb's copy carries only in-frame clones and drops some. V and J calls and clone size are as listed in that table; D and trimming were resolved from the DNA. The sample has about 100,000 clones; roughly 79% are singletons. The rearrangement uses TRBV7-2 and TRBJ1-5; 9 positions agree with TRBD1. Sequencing was done on a sample of peripheral blood. The receptor comes from a woman between 70 and 85 years old with acute or convalescent COVID-19. CDR3 residues: CASSLTGGAGQPQHF. CDR3 sequence (DNA): TGTGCCAGCAGCTTAACAGGGGGCGCGGGACAGCCCCAGCATTTT.